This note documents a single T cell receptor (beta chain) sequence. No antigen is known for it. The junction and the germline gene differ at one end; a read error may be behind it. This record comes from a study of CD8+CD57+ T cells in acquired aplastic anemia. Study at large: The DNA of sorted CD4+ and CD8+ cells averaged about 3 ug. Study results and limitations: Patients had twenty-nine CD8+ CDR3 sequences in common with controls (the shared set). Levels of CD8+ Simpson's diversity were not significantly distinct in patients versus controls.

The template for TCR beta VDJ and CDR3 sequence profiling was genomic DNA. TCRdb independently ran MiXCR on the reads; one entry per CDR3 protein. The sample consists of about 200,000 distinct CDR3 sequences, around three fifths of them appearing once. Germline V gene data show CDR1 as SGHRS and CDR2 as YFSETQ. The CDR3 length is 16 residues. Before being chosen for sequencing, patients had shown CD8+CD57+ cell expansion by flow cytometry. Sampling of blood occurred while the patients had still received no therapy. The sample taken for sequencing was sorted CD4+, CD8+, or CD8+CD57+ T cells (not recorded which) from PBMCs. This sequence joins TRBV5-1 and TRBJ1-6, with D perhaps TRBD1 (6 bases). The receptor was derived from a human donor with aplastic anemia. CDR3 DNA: TGTGCCAGCAGCTTGGGGGCAGGCCGATATAATTCACCCCTCCACTTT. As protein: CASSLGAGRYNSPLHF.